This TCR beta chain was documented in a study of T cells in Graves' hyperthyroidism and ophthalmopathy. Study summary: Before any treatment, at initial diagnosis, peripheral blood was collected.

CDR3 length: 12 residues. Germline values: CDR1 MDHEN, CDR2 SYDVKM. The germline V and J ends were trimmed by 6 bases and 3 bases, with 7 bases remaining between them. This clonotype was observed at least ten times. Researchers amplified the TCR beta CDR3 regions from RNA transcripts. The HTBI primer set served for first-round RT-PCR of the TCR CDR3. TCRdb passed the multiplex PCR reads through MiXCR, listing each CDR3 protein once. The table shows around 270,000 distinct CDR3 sequences, with roughly 19% occurring only once. The sequence was obtained from a man aged 45-65 years with Graves' ophthalmopathy. The sample consisted of blood. The chain recombines TRBV28 with TRBJ2-3; D is ambiguous. The DNA of the CDR3 is TGTGCCAGCAGCGAGAAAACAGATACGCAGTATTTT. The encoded protein is CASSEKTDTQYF.